Each of the 26 T cell receptor beta chains below was sequenced from the same sample in a study of blood T cell repertoires in COVID-19. Generated by immunoSEQ multiplex PCR, the TCRdb table keeps only in-frame clones and is missing some. The top ten clones hold approximately 10% of a sample with 300,000 to 350,000 clones, about 91% of them seen once. The sample consisted of peripheral blood. The receptors come from a man aged 25-40 years with COVID-19, enrolled during active disease.

J is TRBJ1-1 and V is TRBV7-2, with a tentative D call TRBD1 (6 bases). The CDR3 is 15 amino acids. V was shortened by 5 bases and J by 2 bases, with 15 bases between the two germline ends. CDR1 is SGHTA and CDR2 is FQGNSA in the germline V gene. The CDR3 DNA follows: TGTGCCAGCAGCGGACAGTCGGGGATTAACACTGAAGCTTTCTTT. It is translated as CASSGQSGINTEAFF.

This clone was seen only once. V and J are TRBV24-1 and TRBJ2-5; D may be TRBD2 (6 bases). The V gene lost 7 bases and the J gene lost 4 bases, with 12 bases spanning the gap. This CDR3 contains 13 residues. Germline-derived CDR1 and CDR2 are KGHDR and SFDVKD. The CDR3 region has the DNA TGTGCCACCAGCGAAGCGGGCCGAGAGACCCAGTACTTC. It translates to CATSEAGRETQYF.

The chain employs TRBV19 and TRBJ1-6; D is perhaps TRBD1 (6 bases). The CDR3 totals 15 residues. Germline-derived CDR1 and CDR2 are LNHDA and SQIVND (reference sequence). With 6 bases removed from V and 8 bases from J, the gap between germline ends came to 17 bases. CDR3: CASSLETGNYSPLHF. For the CDR3, the DNA is TGTGCCAGTAGCCTGGAGACAGGAAATTATTCACCCCTCCACTTT.

The chain employs TRBV4-2 and TRBJ1-1, with TRBD1 matching 9 bases. CDR3 size: 16 residues. V trimming: 1 base; J trimming: 5 bases; junction bases outside the gene matches: 8. Germline-derived CDR1 and CDR2 are LGHNA and YNFKEQ. In DNA form, the CDR3 reads TGTGCCAGCAGCCAAGGACAGGGGGTAGTGAGAACTGAAGCTTTCTTT. Translating it yields CASSQGQGVVRTEAFF.

As concerns this clone: The sample holds other DNA sequences that translate to the same CDR3. CDR3: CATSRDLGQGDYGYTF. The CDR3 DNA reads as TGTGCCACCAGCAGAGATCTGGGACAGGGAGACTATGGCTACACCTTC. The J gene is TRBJ1-2, the V gene TRBV15; 9 bases are a match to TRBD1. V trimming: 0 bases; J trimming: 3 bases; junction bases outside the gene matches: 5. CDR1 and CDR2 from the germline V gene are LNHNV and YYDKDF (reference sequence). The CDR3 runs to 16 residues.

V usage is TRBV5-8 and J usage is TRBJ2-5; TRBD1 might be the D (5 bases). Germline-derived CDR1 and CDR2 are SGHTS and YDEGEE. V was pared by 0 bases and J by 1 base, with 7 bases between. The length of the CDR3 is 14 residues. The CDR3 spells CASSLGQIQETQYF. The CDR3 nucleotides are TGTGCCAGCAGCTTGGGACAGATCCAAGAGACCCAGTACTTC. Full variable domain (rest looked up from reference TRBV5-8 and TRBJ2-5): EAGVTQSPTHLIKTRGQQATLRCSPISGHTSVYWYQQALGLGLQFLLWYDEGEERNRGNFPPRFSGRQFPNYSSELNVNALELEDSALYLCASSLGQIQETQYFGPGTRLLVL.

This clone is a singleton in its sample. The genes are TRBV6-6 and TRBJ1-5; tentatively, D is TRBD1 (6 bases). The V and J ends lost 5 bases and 6 bases respectively, with 23 bases between them. Germline V gene sequence: CDR1 MNHNY, CDR2 SVGAGI (reference sequence). The CDR3 sequence is 17 residues long. This CDR3 reads CASSPGQRTVKIQPQHF. CDR3 in DNA: TGTGCCAGCAGTCCCGGACAAAGGACAGTAAAGATTCAGCCCCAGCATTTT.

A remark on this clone: The same CDR3 arises from other DNA sequences in this sample as well. This chain joins TRBV18 and TRBJ1-1; D uncertain. Trimming stripped 3 bases from V and 0 bases from J, with 8 bases between. Looked up from germline, CDR1 is KGHSH and CDR2 is LQKENI. This CDR3 contains 14 residues. The CDR3 is CASSPRSLNTEAFF. The CDR3 DNA reads TGTGCCAGCTCACCGCGGAGTCTGAACACTGAAGCTTTCTTT.

The V gene is TRBV5-1, the J gene TRBJ2-7, with D possibly matching TRBD2 (6 bases). Germline V gene data show CDR1 as SGHRS and CDR2 as YFSETQ. V was shortened by 0 bases and J by 2 bases, with 12 bases between the two germline ends. The CDR3 totals 15 residues. CDR3 nucleotides: TGCGCCAGCAGCTTGGTGGGACTGCCGCCCTACGAGCAGTACTTC. Residues: CASSLVGLPPYEQYF.

The J gene is TRBJ1-4, the V gene TRBV4-3; TRBD1 matches 9 bases. This CDR3 contains 15 residues. Trimming took 1 base from V and 8 from J; bases not matched to a gene: 5. Germline values: CDR1 LGHNA, CDR2 YSLEER. The chain's CDR3 is CASSQGTGAIEKLFF. The CDR3 coding sequence is TGCGCCAGCAGCCAAGGGACAGGGGCCATCGAAAAACTGTTTTTT.

The chain has TRBV28 and TRBJ2-3, with D possibly matching TRBD2 (6 bases). The CDR3 has 15 residues. The germline gives CDR1 MDHEN, CDR2 SYDVKM. With 6 bases removed from V and 5 bases from J, the gap between germline ends came to 18 bases. CDR3 nucleotides: TGTGCCAGCAGACCCGGAGGGCCCGTAGGAGATACGCAGTATTTT. This translates into CASRPGGPVGDTQYF.

The V and J genes are TRBV19 and TRBJ2-7, with 10 bases that match TRBD2. Germline CDR1 is LNHDA and CDR2 is SQIVND (reference sequence). V dropped 5 bases and J dropped 0; count of bases not matched to a gene: 4. This CDR3 comprises 15 residues. CDR3 DNA sequence: TGTGCCAGTAGTGGGACTAGCGCCAGCTCCTACGAGCAGTACTTC. It yields the protein CASSGTSASSYEQYF.

The chain is built from TRBV5-4 and TRBJ1-2, with 9 bases identical to TRBD1. This CDR3 comprises 13 residues. The V gene's germline CDR1 is SGHNT and CDR2 YYREEE (reference sequence). V lost 4 bases to trimming and J lost 8 bases; unmatched junction nucleotides: 6. CDR3 coding DNA: TGTGCCAGCAGCCAGGGACAGGGAAGAGGCTACACCTTC. This sequence encodes CASSQGQGRGYTF.

CDR3: CASSLGLGQGASGANVLTF. In DNA form, the CDR3 reads TGTGCCAGCAGCTTAGGGCTGGGACAGGGAGCCTCTGGGGCCAACGTCCTGACTTTC. The chain couples TRBV7-9 to TRBJ2-6; 9 positions match TRBD1. From germline, CDR1 is SEHNR and CDR2 FQNEAQ (reference sequence). With V trimmed by 1 base and J by 0 bases, 7 bases remained unmatched. The CDR3 contains 19 residues.

A note on this clone: The sample carries other DNA sequences with the same CDR3. The chain recombines TRBV9 with TRBJ1-6; 9 bases fit TRBD1. V shed 5 bases, J shed 6 bases, and the junction held 3 bases outside the gene matches. This CDR3 spans 14 amino acids. Germline CDR1 and CDR2: SGDLS and YYNGEE. CDR3 loop: CASSGGQGNSPLHF. The CDR3 region has the DNA TGTGCCAGCAGTGGGGGACAGGGTAATTCACCCCTCCACTTT.

The CDR3 reads CASSLFAGGSDEQYF. The DNA of the CDR3 is TGTGCCAGCAGTCTCTTCGCGGGAGGGTCAGACGAGCAGTACTTC. V is TRBV3-1 (or the pseudogene TRBV3-2) and J is TRBJ2-7; 9 bases line up with TRBD2. This CDR3 contains 15 residues. The germline V gene has CDR1 LGHDT and CDR2 YNNKEL (reference sequence). The V gene end was trimmed by 6 bases and the J gene end by 5 bases; junction bases not matched to a gene: 11.

The chain couples TRBV7-9 to TRBJ1-4; tentative D call: TRBD1 (6 bases). With 4 bases removed from V and 8 bases from J, the gap between germline ends came to 14 bases. The CDR3 contains 14 residues. The V gene's germline CDR1 is SEHNR and CDR2 FQNEAQ (reference sequence). This CDR3 is CASSSQGPEEKLFF. For the CDR3, the DNA is TGTGCCAGCAGCTCACAGGGCCCTGAGGAAAAACTGTTTTTT.

The CDR3 DNA sequence: TGTGCCTGGAGTCCATGGGGAAACGTGGACAGGGGACCCTACGAGCAGTACTTC. This gives the protein CAWSPWGNVDRGPYEQYF. The chain is built from TRBV30 and TRBJ2-7; TRBD1 matches at 9 bases. V shed 2 bases, J shed 2 bases, and the junction held 16 bases outside the gene matches. This CDR3 has 18 residues. Germline V gene sequence: CDR1 GTSNPN, CDR2 SVGIG (reference sequence).

The CDR3: CASSSGREETQYF. For the CDR3, the DNA is TGTGCCAGCAGTAGCGGGAGAGAAGAGACCCAGTACTTC. V is TRBV11-3 and J is TRBJ2-5, with 9 bases identical to TRBD2. CDR1 is SGHNT and CDR2 is YENEEA in the germline V gene. The junction had 2 bases not matched to a gene; V was cut back by 6 bases and J by 3 bases. CDR3 size: 13 residues.

This chain joins TRBV4-2 and TRBJ1-1; D is possibly TRBD1 (6 bases). Germline loops: CDR1 LGHNA, CDR2 YNFKEQ. CDR3 length: 14 residues. Trimming pared 2 bases from V and 5 bases from J, leaving 12 bases between. CDR3 region: CASSQRDTATEAFF. The CDR3, as DNA: TGTGCCAGCAGCCAACGGGACACAGCAACTGAAGCTTTCTTT.

The chain uses TRBV12-3 or TRBV12-4 and TRBJ2-5; TRBD2 might be the D (6 bases). Trimming stripped 8 bases from V and 7 bases from J, with 17 bases between. The CDR3 covers 13 residues. The CDR3 sequence: CASSKGGQGTQYF. DNA of the CDR3: TGTGCCAGCTCAAAAGGAGGGCAGGGGACCCAGTACTTC.

The CDR3 DNA reads as TGTGCCAGCAGCAAAAACAGGGGGCTCAACTATGGCTACACCTTC. Residues: CASSKNRGLNYGYTF. V and J are TRBV9 and TRBJ1-2, with 9 bases lining up with TRBD1. The CDR3 contains 15 residues. The germline V gene has CDR1 SGDLS and CDR2 YYNGEE. Losses at the gene ends were 4 bases for V and 2 bases for J; bases not matched to a gene: 6.

The CDR3, as DNA: TGTGCCAGTAGTACCCGAACAGGGTTGGATGAGCAGTTCTTC. Protein product: CASSTRTGLDEQFF. V gene TRBV19 combines with J gene TRBJ2-1; possibly TRBD1 for D (6 bases). The CDR3 has 14 amino acids. The germline CDR1 and CDR2 sequences are LNHDA and SQIVND (reference sequence). V gave up 4 bases and J gave up 8 bases, with 15 bases separating them.

The chain employs TRBV27 and TRBJ2-3; TRBD2 agrees at 8 bases. After removal of 7 bases from V and 2 bases from J, the junction contained 11 bases not matched to a gene. Per germline, CDR1 MNHEY and CDR2 SMNVEV (reference sequence). The CDR3 runs 16 residues. CDR3 protein: CASTSLTGGPTDTQYF. As DNA, the CDR3 is TGTGCCAGCACCTCTTTGACGGGGGGGCCCACAGATACGCAGTATTTT.

This clone was detected only once. The chain carries TRBV24-1 and TRBJ2-1; 11 bases match TRBD2. V trimming: 5 bases; J trimming: 8 bases; junction bases outside the gene matches: 19. CDR3 length: 19 amino acids. Germline V gene lookup returns CDR1 KGHDR and CDR2 SFDVKD. This CDR3 is CATSAAGISGRERSDEQFF. The CDR3 DNA sequence: TGTGCCACCAGTGCCGCCGGGATTAGCGGGAGGGAGAGGAGCGATGAGCAGTTCTTC.

This sequence joins TRBV15 and TRBJ2-2; D remains ambiguous. The V end lost 4 bases, the J end lost 7 bases, and 7 bases lay between the germline ends. Germline V CDR1 and CDR2: LNHNV, YYDKDF (reference sequence). The CDR3 has 12 residues. CDR3 DNA sequence: TGTGCCACCAGCATTAGTAGCGGGGAGCTGTTTTTT. It yields the protein CATSISSGELFF.